This entry lists 10 T cell receptor beta chains sequenced from one sample in a study of T cell responses to AZD1222 COVID-19 vaccine. The method was immunoSEQ multiplex PCR; TCRdb's version includes in-frame clones alone and lacks a portion of them. This table holds 100,000 to 150,000 clones, around 90% found once. The sequencing used peripheral blood, collected on day 0 of AZD1222 vaccination. Every receptor here comes from an adult in good health.

This clone was seen a handful of times. The chain employs TRBV7-2 and TRBJ2-7, with D unresolved. The CDR3 extends over 14 amino acids. Per germline, CDR1 SGHTA and CDR2 FQGNSA. The V end lost 0 bases, the J end lost 2 bases, and 8 bases lay between the germline ends. The CDR3 region is CASSLARQAYEQYF. CDR3 coding DNA: TGTGCCAGCAGCTTAGCGCGTCAGGCCTACGAGCAGTACTTC.

The chain has TRBV25-1 and TRBJ1-3; D may be TRBD1 (5 bases). Germline V gene sequence: CDR1 MGHDK, CDR2 SYGVNS. The CDR3 is 15 residues long. V was cut by 3 bases and J by 0 bases, with 9 bases left in between. In DNA form, the CDR3 reads TGTGCCAGCAGTGACGACAGAAGCTCTGGAAACACCATATATTTT. As protein: CASSDDRSSGNTIYF.

V is TRBV9 and J is TRBJ2-3; 12 positions agree with TRBD2. The J segment lost 4 bases and the V segment lost 4 bases, leaving 16 bases of the junction unmatched. The CDR3 loop spans 19 amino acids. Germline V gene sequence: CDR1 SGDLS, CDR2 YYNGEE. The CDR3 spells CASSQKPSGGAVGADTQYF. The CDR3 nucleotides read TGTGCCAGCAGCCAAAAGCCTAGCGGGGGGGCGGTGGGAGCAGATACGCAGTATTTT.

This chain connects TRBV7-3 to TRBJ2-3, with 9 bases lining up with TRBD2. This CDR3 is built from 16 residues. Germline CDR1 reads SGHTA; CDR2 reads FQGTGA. V lost 5 bases and J lost 2; bases outside the gene matches: 8. The CDR3 nucleotides read TGTGCCAGCAGCCCTATGTTAGCGGGGGTCACAGATACGCAGTATTTT. This translates into CASSPMLAGVTDTQYF.

V is TRBV4-3 and J is TRBJ2-3, with TRBD1 matching 7 bases. Trimming cost V 5 bases and J 2 bases; bases outside gene matches: 13. Germline-derived CDR1 and CDR2 are LGHNA and YSLEER. The CDR3 is 17 amino acids. The CDR3 DNA reads TGCGCCAGCAGCGGGCGATTGGGACAGCTAACCACAGATACGCAGTATTTT. Protein product: CASSGRLGQLTTDTQYF.

The V call is TRBV25-1, the J call TRBJ2-5; maybe TRBD2 (5 bases). The V end was cut by 4 bases, the J end by 5 bases, with 14 bases between. The CDR3 is 14 residues long. Germline CDR1 MGHDK, CDR2 SYGVNS. The CDR3 DNA sequence: TGTGCCAGCAGTGCCGCGGGCAGCGCGGAGACCCAGTACTTC. It specifies CASSAAGSAETQYF.

Only one count was recorded for this clone. The chain is built from TRBV12-3 or TRBV12-4 and TRBJ1-5, with D possibly being TRBD1 (6 bases). V was shortened by 6 bases and J by 3 bases, with 9 bases between the two germline ends. CDR3 length equals 13 residues. CDR3 nucleotides: TGTGCCAGCAGCCCAGGGGCCAATCAGCCCCAGCATTTT. Encoded protein: CASSPGANQPQHF.

The chain links TRBV30 to TRBJ2-3; TRBD2 aligns across 9 bases. V shed 7 bases and J 5 bases; nucleotides not matched to a gene: 7. The CDR3 is 13 residues long. In germline, CDR1 is GTSNPN, CDR2 SVGIG (reference sequence). This CDR3 reads CASLAGGGDTQYF. The CDR3, as DNA: TGTGCCTCGCTGGCGGGAGGGGGAGATACGCAGTATTTT.

This clone was seen more than once but under ten times. V usage is TRBV7-2 and J usage is TRBJ2-7; 12 bases are shared with TRBD2. This CDR3 comprises 15 residues. Germline trimming cut 2 bases from V and 5 bases from J; bases unmatched to any gene: 4. Germline loops: CDR1 SGHTA, CDR2 FQGNSA. The CDR3 region is CASSLMLAGGDEQYF. CDR3 nucleotide sequence: TGTGCCAGCAGCTTAATGCTAGCGGGGGGGGACGAGCAGTACTTC. Full variable domain (outside the CDR3, taken from reference TRBV7-2 and TRBJ2-7): GAGVSQSPSNKVTEKGKDVELRCDPISGHTALYWYRQSLGQGLEFLIYFQGNSAPDKSGLPSDRFSAERTGGSVSTLTIQRTQQEDSAVYLCASSLMLAGGDEQYFGPGTRLTVT.

This chain joins TRBV10-1 and TRBJ2-3, with TRBD2 identical over 10 bases. The CDR3 loop spans 17 amino acids. J gave up 2 bases and V 2 bases, and 7 bases lay outside the gene matches. Per the germline V gene, CDR1 is WNHNN and CDR2 is SYGVQD (reference sequence). In DNA form, the CDR3 reads TGCGCCAGCAGTGAGGGTAGCGGGGGGCTATACACAGATACGCAGTATTTT. It codes for CASSEGSGGLYTDTQYF.